This T cell receptor beta chain was documented in a study of Ad26.COV2.S vaccination and SARS-CoV-2 variants. This CDR3 is 17 amino acids long. After removal of 2 bases from V and 7 bases from J, the junction contained 9 bases not matched to a gene. Per the germline V gene, CDR1 is LGHNA and CDR2 is YSLEER. Described treatment: some 20 received Ad26.COV2.S at low or high dose, single or two shots; about 5 received placebo; per-sample allocation not given. Samples analyzed were those drawn on day 63 after the first vaccine or placebo injection. Some clones are missing from TCRdb's copy, which holds only in-frame ones; the method was immunoSEQ multiplex PCR. The top ten clones hold roughly 3% of a sample with around 250,000 clones, roughly 87% of them seen once. This clone came up once.

This TCR derives from a person between 18 and 65 years old who received the Ad26.COV2.S COVID-19 vaccine or a placebo. Sequenced here: peripheral blood, sampled in a trial of Ad26.COV2.S vaccine versus placebo. The chain combines TRBV4-3 with TRBJ2-2; 11 bases agree with TRBD2. DNA for the CDR3: TGCGCCAGCAGCCAACAGCTTAGCGGGGGGGATCACGGGGAGCTGTTTTTT. Translating it yields CASSQQLSGGDHGELFF.